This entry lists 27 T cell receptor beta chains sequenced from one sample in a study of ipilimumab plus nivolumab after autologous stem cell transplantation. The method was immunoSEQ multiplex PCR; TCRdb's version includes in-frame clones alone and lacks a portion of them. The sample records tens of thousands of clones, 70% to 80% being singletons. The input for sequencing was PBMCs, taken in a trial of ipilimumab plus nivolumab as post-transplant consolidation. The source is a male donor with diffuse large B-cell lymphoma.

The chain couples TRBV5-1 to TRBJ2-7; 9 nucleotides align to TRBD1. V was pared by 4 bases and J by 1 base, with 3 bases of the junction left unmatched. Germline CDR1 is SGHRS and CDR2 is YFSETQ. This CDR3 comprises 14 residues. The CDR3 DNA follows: TGCGCCAGCAGCCGCGGGACAGGGTCCTACGAGCAGTACTTC. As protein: CASSRGTGSYEQYF.

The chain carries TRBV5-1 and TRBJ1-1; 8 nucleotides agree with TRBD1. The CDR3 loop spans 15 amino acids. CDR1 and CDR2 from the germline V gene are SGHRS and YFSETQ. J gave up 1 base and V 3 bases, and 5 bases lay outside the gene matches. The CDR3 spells CASSSGDRQNTEAFF. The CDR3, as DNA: TGCGCCAGCAGCTCTGGGGACAGGCAGAACACTGAAGCTTTCTTT. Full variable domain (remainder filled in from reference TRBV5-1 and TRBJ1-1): KAGVTQTPRYLIKTRGQQVTLSCSPISGHRSVSWYQQTPGQGLQFLFEYFSETQRNKGNFPGRFSGRQFSNSRSEMNVSTLELGDSALYLCASSSGDRQNTEAFFGQGTRLTVV.

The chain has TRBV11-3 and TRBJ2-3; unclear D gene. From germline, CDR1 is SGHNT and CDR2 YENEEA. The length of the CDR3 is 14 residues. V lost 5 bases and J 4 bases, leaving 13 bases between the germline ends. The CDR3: CASSNTGTPDTQYF. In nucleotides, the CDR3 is TGTGCCAGCAGCAACACTGGAACCCCAGATACGCAGTATTTT. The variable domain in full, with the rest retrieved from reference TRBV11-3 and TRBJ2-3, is EAGVVQSPRYKIIEKKQPVAFWCNPISGHNTLYWYLQNLGQGPELLIRYENEEAVDDSQLPKDRFSAERLKGVDSTLKIQPAELGDSAVYLCASSNTGTPDTQYFGPGTRLTVL.

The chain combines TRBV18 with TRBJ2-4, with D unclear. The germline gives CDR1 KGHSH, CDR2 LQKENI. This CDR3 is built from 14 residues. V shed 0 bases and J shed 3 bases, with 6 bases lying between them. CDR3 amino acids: CASSPPSDKNIQYF. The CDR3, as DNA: TGTGCCAGCTCACCACCGTCAGACAAAAACATTCAGTACTTC.

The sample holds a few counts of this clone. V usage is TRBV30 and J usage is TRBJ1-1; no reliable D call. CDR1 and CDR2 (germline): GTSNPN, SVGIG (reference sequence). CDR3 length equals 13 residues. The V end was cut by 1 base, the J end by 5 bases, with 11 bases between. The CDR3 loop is CAWSGPLRTEAFF. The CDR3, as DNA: TGTGCCTGGAGTGGCCCCCTCCGGACTGAAGCTTTCTTT.

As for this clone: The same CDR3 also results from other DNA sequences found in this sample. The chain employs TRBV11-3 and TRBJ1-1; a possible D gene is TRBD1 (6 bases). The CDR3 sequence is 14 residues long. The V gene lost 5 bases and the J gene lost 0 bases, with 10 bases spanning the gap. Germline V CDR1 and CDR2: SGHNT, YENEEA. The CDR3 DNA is TGTGCCAGCAGCCTAGGACAGATGAACACTGAAGCTTTCTTT. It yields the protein CASSLGQMNTEAFF.

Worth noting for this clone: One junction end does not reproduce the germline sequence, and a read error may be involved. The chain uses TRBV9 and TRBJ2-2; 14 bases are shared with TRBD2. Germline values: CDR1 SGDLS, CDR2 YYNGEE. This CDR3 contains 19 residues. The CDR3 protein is CAGSLRIGLAGGGTGELFF. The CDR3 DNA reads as TGTGCCGGCAGCCTACGCATAGGACTAGCGGGAGGTGGAACCGGGGAGCTGTTTTTT.

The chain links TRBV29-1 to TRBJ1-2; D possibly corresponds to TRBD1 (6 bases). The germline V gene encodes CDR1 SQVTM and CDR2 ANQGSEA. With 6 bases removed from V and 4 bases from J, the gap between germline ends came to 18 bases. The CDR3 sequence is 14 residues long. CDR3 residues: CSVYTGRVAYGYTF. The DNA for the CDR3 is TGCAGCGTATATACAGGGAGGGTTGCCTATGGCTACACCTTC.

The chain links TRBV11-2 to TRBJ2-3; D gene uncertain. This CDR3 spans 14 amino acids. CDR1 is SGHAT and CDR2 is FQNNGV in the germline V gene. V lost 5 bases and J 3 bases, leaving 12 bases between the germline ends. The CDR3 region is CASSPPRLTDTQYF. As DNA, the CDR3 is TGTGCCAGCAGCCCTCCGAGGCTAACAGATACGCAGTATTTT. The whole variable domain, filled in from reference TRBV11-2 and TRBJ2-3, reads EAGVAQSPRYKIIEKRQSVAFWCNPISGHATLYWYQQILGQGPKLLIQFQNNGVVDDSQLPKDRFSAERLKGVDSTLKIQPAKLEDSAVYLCASSPPRLTDTQYFGPGTRLTVL.

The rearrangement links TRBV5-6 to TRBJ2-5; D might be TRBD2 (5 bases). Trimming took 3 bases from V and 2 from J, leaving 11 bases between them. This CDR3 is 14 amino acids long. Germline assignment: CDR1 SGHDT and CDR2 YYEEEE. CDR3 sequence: CASSYKPGQETQYF. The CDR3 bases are TGTGCCAGCAGCTACAAGCCGGGACAAGAGACCCAGTACTTC.

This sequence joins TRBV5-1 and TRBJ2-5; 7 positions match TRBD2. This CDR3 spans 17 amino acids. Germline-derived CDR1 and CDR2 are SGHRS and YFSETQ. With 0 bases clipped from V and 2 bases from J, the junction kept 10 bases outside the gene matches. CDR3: CASSLGVSGLYQETQYF. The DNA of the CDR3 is TGCGCCAGCAGCTTGGGGGTTAGCGGGCTTTATCAAGAGACCCAGTACTTC.

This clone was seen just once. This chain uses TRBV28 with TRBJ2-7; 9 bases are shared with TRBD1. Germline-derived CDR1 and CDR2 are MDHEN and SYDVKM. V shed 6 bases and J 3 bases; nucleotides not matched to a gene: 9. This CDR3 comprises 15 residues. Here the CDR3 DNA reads TGTGCCAGCAGACCTTGGGACAGGGCGTACTACGAGCAGTACTTC. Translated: CASRPWDRAYYEQYF.

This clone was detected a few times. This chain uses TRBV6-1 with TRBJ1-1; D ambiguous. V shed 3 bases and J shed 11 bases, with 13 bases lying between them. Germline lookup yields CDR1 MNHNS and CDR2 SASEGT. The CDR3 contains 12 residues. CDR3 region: CASSEARTRAFF. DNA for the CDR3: TGTGCCAGCAGTGAGGCTCGAACCCGGGCTTTCTTT.

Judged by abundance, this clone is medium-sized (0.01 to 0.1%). The CDR3 reads CASSPLPGQGAFNGYTF. CDR3 coding DNA: TGTGCCAGCAGCCCACTCCCGGGACAGGGGGCATTCAATGGCTACACCTTC. The rearrangement joins TRBV5-6 to TRBJ1-2; TRBD1 agrees at 12 bases. Germline V gives CDR1 SGHDT, CDR2 YYEEEE. Unmatched junction bases numbered 13, after V lost 4 bases and J lost 6 bases. The CDR3 consists of 17 residues.

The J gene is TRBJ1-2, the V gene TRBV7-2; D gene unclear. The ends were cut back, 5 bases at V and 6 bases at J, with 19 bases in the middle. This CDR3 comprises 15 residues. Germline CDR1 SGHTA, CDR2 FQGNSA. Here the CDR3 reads CASSAPGLGPDGYTF. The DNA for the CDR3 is TGTGCCAGCAGCGCCCCCGGGTTAGGTCCGGATGGCTACACCTTC.

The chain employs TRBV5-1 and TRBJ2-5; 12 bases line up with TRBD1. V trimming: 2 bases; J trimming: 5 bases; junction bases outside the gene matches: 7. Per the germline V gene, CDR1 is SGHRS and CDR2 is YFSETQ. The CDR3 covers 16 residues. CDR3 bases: TGCGCCAGCAGCTTTGGGGACAGGGGGCACGGGGAGACCCAGTACTTC. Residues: CASSFGDRGHGETQYF.

CDR3 in DNA: TGCAGCGTTGAGTGGGGACGTCAAGAGCAGTTCTTC. Translating gives CSVEWGRQEQFF. This chain connects TRBV29-1 to TRBJ2-1; tentatively, D is TRBD1 or TRBD2 (5 bases each). In germline, CDR1 is SQVTM, CDR2 ANQGSEA. V was shortened by 3 bases and J by 10 bases, with 13 bases between the two germline ends. The CDR3 extends over 12 amino acids.

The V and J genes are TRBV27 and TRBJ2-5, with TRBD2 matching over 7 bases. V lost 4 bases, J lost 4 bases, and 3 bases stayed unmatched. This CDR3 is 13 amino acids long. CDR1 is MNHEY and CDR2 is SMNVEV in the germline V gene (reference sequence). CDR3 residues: CASSWREGETQYF. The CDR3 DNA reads TGTGCCAGCAGTTGGAGGGAGGGAGAGACCCAGTACTTC.

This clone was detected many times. The CDR3 loop is CASSGSRQGLHEQYF. DNA for the CDR3: TGTGCCAGCAGTGGGAGCCGACAGGGGCTCCACGAGCAGTACTTC. This sequence joins TRBV6-1 and TRBJ2-7; the match to TRBD1 covers 8 bases. CDR3 length: 15 amino acids. CDR1 MNHNS and CDR2 SASEGT come from the germline V gene. The V gene end was trimmed by 4 bases and the J gene end by 5 bases; junction bases not matched to a gene: 10.

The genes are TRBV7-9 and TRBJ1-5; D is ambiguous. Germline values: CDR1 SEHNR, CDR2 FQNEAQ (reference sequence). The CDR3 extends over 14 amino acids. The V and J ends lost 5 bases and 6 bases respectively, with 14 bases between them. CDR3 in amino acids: CASSHEGHGQPQHF. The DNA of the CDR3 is TGTGCCAGCAGCCACGAGGGTCACGGTCAGCCCCAGCATTTT.

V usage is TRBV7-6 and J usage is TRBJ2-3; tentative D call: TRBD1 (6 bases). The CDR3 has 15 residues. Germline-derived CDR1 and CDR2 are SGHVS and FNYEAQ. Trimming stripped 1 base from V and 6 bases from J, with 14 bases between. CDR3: CASSLVQGQGDTQYF. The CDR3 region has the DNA TGTGCCAGCAGCTTAGTACAGGGTCAAGGGGATACGCAGTATTTT. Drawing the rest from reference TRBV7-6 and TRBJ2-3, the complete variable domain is GAGVSQSPRYKVTKRGQDVALRCDPISGHVSLYWYRQALGQGPEFLTYFNYEAQQDKSGLPNDRFSAERPEGSISTLTIQRTEQRDSAMYRCASSLVQGQGDTQYFGPGTRLTVL.

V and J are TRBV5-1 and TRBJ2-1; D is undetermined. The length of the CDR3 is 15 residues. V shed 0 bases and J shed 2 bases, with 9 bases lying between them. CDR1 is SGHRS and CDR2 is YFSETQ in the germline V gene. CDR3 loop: CASSLGTGAYNEQFF. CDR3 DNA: TGCGCCAGCAGCTTGGGAACGGGCGCCTACAATGAGCAGTTCTTC.

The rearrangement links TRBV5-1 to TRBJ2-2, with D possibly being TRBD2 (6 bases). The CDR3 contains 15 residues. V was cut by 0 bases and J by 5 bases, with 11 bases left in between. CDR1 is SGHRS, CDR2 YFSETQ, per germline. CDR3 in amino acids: CASSLGPEGTGELFF. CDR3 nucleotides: TGCGCCAGCAGCTTGGGACCGGAGGGGACCGGGGAGCTGTTTTTT.

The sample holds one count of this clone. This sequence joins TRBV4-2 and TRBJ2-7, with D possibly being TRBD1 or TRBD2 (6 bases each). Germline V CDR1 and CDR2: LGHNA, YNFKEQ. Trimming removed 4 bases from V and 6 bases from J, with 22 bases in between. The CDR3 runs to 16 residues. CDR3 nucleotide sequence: TGTGCCAGCAGCCCGACCGGGGGCGGAGAGTCGCGCGAGCAGTACTTC. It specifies CASSPTGGGESREQYF.

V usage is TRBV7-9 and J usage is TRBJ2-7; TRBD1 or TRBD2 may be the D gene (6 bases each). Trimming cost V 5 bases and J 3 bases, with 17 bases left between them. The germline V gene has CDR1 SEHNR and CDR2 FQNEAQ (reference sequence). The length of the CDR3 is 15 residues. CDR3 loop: CASSLGGGPFYEQYF. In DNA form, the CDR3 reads TGTGCCAGCAGCCTGGGGGGCGGGCCCTTCTACGAGCAGTACTTC.

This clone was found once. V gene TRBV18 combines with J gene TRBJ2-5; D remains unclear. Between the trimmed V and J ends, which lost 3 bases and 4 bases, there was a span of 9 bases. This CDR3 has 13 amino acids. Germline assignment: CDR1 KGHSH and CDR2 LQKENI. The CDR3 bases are TGTGCCAGCTCACCGGGTGGTAGAGAGACCCAGTACTTC. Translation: CASSPGGRETQYF.

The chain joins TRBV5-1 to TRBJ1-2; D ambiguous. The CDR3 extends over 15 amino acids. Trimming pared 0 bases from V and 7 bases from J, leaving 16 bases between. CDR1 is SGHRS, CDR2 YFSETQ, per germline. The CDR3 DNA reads TGCGCCAGCAGCTTGGATACAGATATCGAAGGTGGCTACACCTTC. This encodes CASSLDTDIEGGYTF.